The 3 T cell receptor beta chains listed next were all sequenced from one sample in a study of cytomegalovirus exposure and HLA in healthy donors. It was with 60 Vbeta and 13 Jbeta primers that the PCR ran. Only in-frame clones appear in the TCRdb table, and some are missing; sequencing was by immunoSEQ multiplex PCR. Of about 120,000 clones in the sample, 80% are singletons; the top ten hold 8% to 9%. The sequencing input was PBMCs. The source of these receptors is a female donor in good health and CMV-seropositive.

The rearrangement links TRBV2 to TRBJ1-5; no reliable D call. This CDR3 has 14 amino acids. CDR1 and CDR2 (germline): SNHLY, FYNNEI. Deletions cut 4 bases from V and 5 bases from J, with 12 bases between. CDR3 amino acids: CASSGPTNYQPQHF. The CDR3 DNA reads as TGTGCCAGCAGTGGCCCAACAAATTATCAGCCCCAGCATTTT.

V usage is TRBV18 and J usage is TRBJ1-1, with a weak D call TRBD1 (5 bases). The CDR3 is made up of 16 amino acids. V lost 3 bases to trimming and J lost 2 bases, with 16 bases between them. Per germline, CDR1 KGHSH and CDR2 LQKENI. In nucleotides, the CDR3 is TGTGCCAGCTCACCCTCCTCGACAGTGTTTAACACTGAAGCTTTCTTT. This codes for CASSPSSTVFNTEAFF.

The chain joins TRBV6-5 to TRBJ1-2; a possible D gene is TRBD1 (6 bases). CDR1 is MNHEY and CDR2 is SVGAGI in the germline V gene. This CDR3 has 15 amino acids. Trimming took off 10 bases at V and 8 bases at J, with 26 bases between the two ends. The CDR3 reads CATQPWEGGVGGYTF. The CDR3 region has the DNA TGTGCCACCCAACCTTGGGAAGGGGGAGTTGGAGGCTACACCTTC.